This T cell receptor (beta chain) was identified during a study of human T cells and chemical hapten exposure. General study points: Expanded TCR counts at PT1 went up together with patch test score, a positive correlation. Expanded TCRs produced significantly more large CDR3 similarity clusters than controls did.

As to time point: pre-sensitization, week 0. Treatment in this sample: therapeutic diphenylcyclopropenone sensitization with weekly scalp DPC. Blood, whole and unfractionated, served as the source for total RNA extraction. The CDR3 is made up of 14 amino acids. The germline V gene has CDR1 DFQATT and CDR2 SNEGSKA (reference sequence). J gave up 8 bases and V 5 bases, and 6 bases lay outside the gene matches. TCRdb analysed the RACE reads with MiXCR anew, one entry per CDR3 protein. The sample has under 400,000 distinct CDR3 sequences, 4.5% to 5.5% seen once. This clonotype was seen repeatedly, ten times or more. Antigen unknown.

Source: whole blood, taken in connection with sensitization to the hapten diphenylcyclopropenone (DPC). The V gene is TRBV20-1, the J gene TRBJ2-1, with 13 bases that match TRBD2. The origin of this receptor is a woman aged 50 to 65 with alopecia areata. Some clones in this sample may be carry-over from other donors' samples. This CDR3 is CSAGTSGMWDEQFF. CDR3 bases: TGCAGTGCTGGGACTAGCGGGATGTGGGATGAGCAGTTCTTC.